The T cell receptor (beta chain) described here comes from a study of shared clonotypes between healthy human individuals. The deep-level immunoSEQ assay was used. Assay used: immunoSEQ multiplex PCR; TCRdb lists only in-frame clones, some missing. The sample contains nearly 600,000 clones, 95% of which appear only once. CD8 cells classed as naive were CD45RO-negative and positively selected for CCR7, excluding terminally differentiated effector memory CD45RA+ cells. V was clipped by 0 bases and J by 4 bases, with 17 bases between them. Germline CDR1 is SGHNT and CDR2 is YYREEE (reference sequence). The CDR3 runs 16 residues.

This receptor was taken from a woman aged 25 to 45 in good health. Sequencing input: naive CD8+ T cells sorted from blood. The V call is TRBV5-4, the J call TRBJ2-7; a possible D gene is TRBD1 (7 bases). The DNA of the CDR3 is TGTGCCAGCAGCTTGGTTGGCAGGGGGGAGGAGTACGAGCAGTACTTC. Translated: CASSLVGRGEEYEQYF.